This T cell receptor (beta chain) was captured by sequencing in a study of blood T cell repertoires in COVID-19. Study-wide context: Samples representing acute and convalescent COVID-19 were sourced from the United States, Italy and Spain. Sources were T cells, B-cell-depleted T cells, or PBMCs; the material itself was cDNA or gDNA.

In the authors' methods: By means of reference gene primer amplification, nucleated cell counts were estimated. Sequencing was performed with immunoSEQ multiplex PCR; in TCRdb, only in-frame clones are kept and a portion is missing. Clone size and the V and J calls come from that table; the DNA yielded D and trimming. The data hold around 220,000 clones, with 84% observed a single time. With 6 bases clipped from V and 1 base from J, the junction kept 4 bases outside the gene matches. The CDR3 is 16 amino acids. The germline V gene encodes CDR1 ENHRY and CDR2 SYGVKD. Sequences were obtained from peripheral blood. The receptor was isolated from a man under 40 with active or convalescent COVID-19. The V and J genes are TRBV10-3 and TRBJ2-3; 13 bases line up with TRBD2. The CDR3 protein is CAISPGLAGRTDTQYF. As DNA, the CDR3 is TGTGCCATCAGCCCGGGACTAGCGGGGCGCACAGATACGCAGTATTTT.